These T cell receptor beta chains were read from a single sample in a study of T cell responses to AZD1222 COVID-19 vaccine. The data were produced by immunoSEQ multiplex PCR, yet TCRdb's version contains in-frame clones alone and is incomplete. Here the sample spans roughly 120,000 clones, roughly nine tenths being singletons. This specimen consisted of peripheral blood, obtained on day 0 of AZD1222 vaccination. The receptors were sampled from an adult in good health. Each CDR3 is given with its conserved first and last residue. Each record gives: J gene, clone size, D gene, V gene, CDR3 DNA, CDR3 protein. The D gene is left open where the match is weak. Only some rows state a clone size, as once, few, many or a class for expanded clones.

>TRBJ2-4|NA|TRBD2|TRBV19
TGTGCCAGTAGTATTCGGGCGGGGGAGGCCAAAAACATTCAGTACTTC
CASSIRAGEAKNIQYF
>TRBJ1-1|NA|TRBD1|TRBV19
TGTGCCAGTAGTCCAGGGACAGGGAACACTGAAGCTTTCTTT
CASSPGTGNTEAFF
>TRBJ1-5|once|NA|TRBV12-3/TRBV12-4
TGTGCCAGCAGTATAGCTTATCAGCCCCAGCATTTT
CASSIAYQPQHF
>TRBJ2-5|NA|NA|TRBV7-8
TGTGCCAGCAGCTTAGAATCGGGGGTCGAGACCCAGTACTTC
CASSLESGVETQYF
>TRBJ1-1|NA|TRBD1|TRBV19
TGTGCCAGTAGGACCGGGACAGTGAACACTGAAGCTTTCTTT
CASRTGTVNTEAFF
>TRBJ2-5|NA|TRBD1|TRBV7-2
TGTGCCAGCAGCCTGACAGGGGGTCAAGAGACCCAGTACTTC
CASSLTGGQETQYF
>TRBJ1-1|NA|NA|TRBV9
TGTGCCAGCAGCCCTTGGACTGACTGGGGCACTGAAGCTTTCTTT
CASSPWTDWGTEAFF
>TRBJ2-7|NA|NA|TRBV7-2
TGTGCCAGCAGCCGGGTGGCAACCGAGGGCTACGAGCAGTACTTC
CASSRVATEGYEQYF
>TRBJ1-1|once|NA|TRBV7-3
TGTGCCAGCAGCTTAGATAAGGGAAAGGAAGCTTTCTTT
CASSLDKGKEAFF
>TRBJ1-6|NA|TRBD1|TRBV13
TGTGCCAGCAGCCTCTCCGGGACAGGCGCTTATTCACCCCTCCACTTT
CASSLSGTGAYSPLHF
>TRBJ1-4|NA|TRBD1|TRBV5-6
TGTGCCAGCAGCTTGAAGGGGGCTGGTGAAAAACTGTTTTTT
CASSLKGAGEKLFF
>TRBJ1-6|NA|NA|TRBV6-1
TGTGCCAGCAGTGACACGGCAAGCTCCTATAATTCACCCCTCCACTTT
CASSDTASSYNSPLHF
>TRBJ1-1|NA|TRBD1|TRBV11-2
TGTGCCACCACCGGGACAGTAATGAACACTGAAGCTTTCTTT
CATTGTVMNTEAFF
>TRBJ1-6|NA|NA|TRBV27
TGTGCCAGCAGTTTATCGTGGCAGTCCAATTCACCCCTCCACTTT
CASSLSWQSNSPLHF
>TRBJ1-1|NA|TRBD1|TRBV18
TGTGCCAGCTCACGTGCACAGGGGGATCGAGTTGGAGCTTTCTTT
CASSRAQGDRVGAFF
>TRBJ1-3|NA|NA|TRBV7-2
TGTGCCAGCAGCTTAGGGGTGGATGGAAACACCATATATTTT
CASSLGVDGNTIYF
>TRBJ1-5|NA|NA|TRBV28
TGTGCCAGCTCCCAAAGCAATCAGCCCCAGCATTTT
CASSQSNQPQHF
>TRBJ2-1|NA|TRBD1|TRBV3-1/TRBV3-2
TGTGCCAGCAGCCAAGGGACAGGGGGTTCCAATGAGCAGTTCTTC
CASSQGTGGSNEQFF
>TRBJ1-2|NA|NA|TRBV6-2/TRBV6-3
TGTGCCAGCAGTCGGGGGACCTTCTATGGCTACACCTTC
CASSRGTFYGYTF
>TRBJ1-5|NA|TRBD1|TRBV7-2
TGTGCCAGCAGCTTATGGGACAGTAATCAGCCCCAGCATTTT
CASSLWDSNQPQHF
>TRBJ1-1|NA|TRBD1|TRBV10-2
TGCGCCAGCAGTTCCCAGGGGGCGAACACTGAAGCTTTCTTT
CASSSQGANTEAFF
>TRBJ1-1|NA|NA|TRBV24-1
TGTGCCACCAGGCGGGGTACTAACACTGAAGCTTTCTTT
CATRRGTNTEAFF
>TRBJ1-1|NA|NA|TRBV21-1
TGTGCCAGCAGCAAAGAGCGTAACCGGTGGGCCACTGAAGCTTTCTTT
CASSKERNRWATEAFF
>TRBJ2-2|NA|NA|TRBV5-4
TGTGCCAGCAGTCCCAGGGAGCGCACCGGGGAGCTGTTTTTT
CASSPRERTGELFF
>TRBJ2-7|NA|TRBD2|TRBV4-1
TGCGCCAGCAGCCAAGATACCCCTAGCGGGGGGGCACTCGAGCAGTACTTC
CASSQDTPSGGALEQYF
>TRBJ2-5|NA|NA|TRBV6-5
TGTGCCAGCAGTCACGGCGAGACCCAGTACTTC
CASSHGETQYF
>TRBJ1-1|NA|NA|TRBV7-9
TGTGCCAGCAGTAAACAGAGTGGCACTGAAGCTTTCTTT
CASSKQSGTEAFF
>TRBJ1-4|NA|NA|TRBV11-2
TGTGCCAGCAGCTTAGGAGTAACAACTAATGAAAAACTGTTTTTT
CASSLGVTTNEKLFF